Listed below are T cell receptor beta chains from one sample, sequenced in a study of cytomegalovirus exposure and HLA in healthy donors. TCRdb keeps only in-frame clones here, not all; method: immunoSEQ multiplex PCR. The sample lists 130,000 to 150,000 clones, about 82% occurring once. Sequencing was carried out using PBMCs. The receptor source for this set is a male donor in good health and CMV-seronegative. The CDR3 runs from the conserved cysteine through the conserved F or W. The order of the fields is D gene, clone size, J gene, V gene, CDR3 protein, CDR3 DNA. D genes are given only for firm matches. Expanded clones get a size class; other rows say once, few or many, or leave the size out.

NA NA TRBJ1-1 TRBV5-4 CASSLFRQNTEAFF TGTGCCAGCAGCTTGTTTAGACAGAACACTGAAGCTTTCTTT
TRBD2 NA TRBJ2-1 TRBV27 CASRPFYLAGAVNEQFF TGTGCCAGCAGACCCTTTTATCTAGCGGGAGCTGTCAATGAGCAGTTCTTC
NA NA TRBJ2-1 TRBV10-3 CAISAGGSINEQFF TGTGCCATCAGTGCTGGGGGCTCTATAAATGAGCAGTTCTTC
NA NA TRBJ1-2 TRBV6-1 CASSDPGTQTNYGYTF TGTGCCAGCAGTGATCCCGGGACACAGACTAACTATGGCTACACCTTC
TRBD1 NA TRBJ2-7 TRBV4-2 CASSQGSGGYEQYF TGTGCCAGCAGCCAAGGTTCAGGGGGCTACGAGCAGTACTTC
TRBD2 NA TRBJ2-7 TRBV11-2 CASSLNSASGAYEQYF TGTGCCAGCAGCTTAAACTCCGCTAGCGGAGCCTACGAGCAGTACTTC
TRBD1 NA TRBJ1-2 TRBV29-1 CSVAPDGQGNYGYTF TGCAGCGTGGCCCCTGACGGACAGGGGAACTATGGCTACACCTTC
NA NA TRBJ2-1 TRBV20-1 CTGALYNEQFF TGCACGGGAGCCCTGTACAATGAGCAGTTCTTC
TRBD1 NA TRBJ2-1 TRBV5-1 CASSFVAGGRYNEQFF TGCGCCAGCAGCTTCGTCGCAGGGGGTCGGTACAATGAGCAGTTCTTC
TRBD1 NA TRBJ2-3 TRBV6-4 CASSDSTGGSDTQYF TGTGCCAGCAGTGACTCGACAGGGGGGTCAGATACGCAGTATTTT
NA few TRBJ1-4 TRBV10-3 CAISGQIGEKLFF TGTGCCATCAGCGGACAGATAGGTGAAAAACTGTTTTTT
TRBD2 NA TRBJ2-1 TRBV12-5 CASGGGWNEQFF TGTGCTAGTGGCGGGGGGTGGAATGAGCAGTTCTTC
TRBD2 NA TRBJ2-3 TRBV9 CASSVQGRLASPDTQYF TGTGCCAGCAGCGTCCAGGGGAGACTAGCGTCTCCAGATACGCAGTATTTT
TRBD1 NA TRBJ1-6 TRBV5-4 CASSLLTGDNSPLHF TGTGCCAGCAGCTTACTAACAGGGGATAATTCACCCCTCCACTTT
TRBD1 NA TRBJ2-7 TRBV7-8 CASSPGQGANFEQYF TGTGCCAGCAGCCCCGGACAGGGGGCTAATTTCGAGCAGTACTTC
TRBD2 NA TRBJ2-1 TRBV27 CASSLGLAGVVEFF TGTGCCAGCAGTTTGGGACTAGCGGGAGTTGTAGAGTTCTTC
TRBD1 NA TRBJ2-5 TRBV18 CASSPLGQRETQYF TGTGCCAGCTCACCCCTGGGACAGCGAGAGACCCAGTACTTC
TRBD1 NA TRBJ2-1 TRBV9 CASSVDRGDVNEQFF TGTGCCAGCAGCGTCGACAGGGGTGATGTAAATGAGCAGTTCTTC
TRBD1 NA TRBJ1-4 TRBV11-3 CASSLIPTGSRWKLFF TGTGCCAGCAGCTTGATACCGACAGGGTCCAGATGGAAACTGTTTTTT
NA NA TRBJ1-2 TRBV5-5 CASSADRKNYGYTF TGTGCCAGCAGCGCGGACAGAAAAAACTATGGCTACACCTTC
TRBD1 NA TRBJ2-1 TRBV14 CASSQTGTEIYNEQFF TGTGCCAGCAGCCAGACCGGGACAGAGATCTACAATGAGCAGTTCTTC
NA NA TRBJ1-5 TRBV2 CASSKSQGSNQPQHF TGTGCCAGCAGTAAATCCCAGGGTTCTAATCAGCCCCAGCATTTT
TRBD1 NA TRBJ2-3 TRBV9 CASSGDRADTQYF TGTGCCAGCAGCGGAGACAGGGCAGATACGCAGTATTTT
NA NA TRBJ2-5 TRBV2 CASSADSNLETQYF TGTGCCAGCAGTGCCGACTCGAACCTAGAGACCCAGTACTTC
TRBD2 once TRBJ2-1 TRBV27 CASSLRVLAGTYNEQFF TGTGCCAGCAGTTTAAGGGTCCTAGCGGGGACCTACAATGAGCAGTTCTTC
TRBD2 few TRBJ2-2 TRBV7-6 CASSFSPSGRPVNTGELFF TGTGCCAGCAGCTTTTCGCCTAGCGGGAGGCCGGTCAACACCGGGGAGCTGTTTTTT
TRBD1 NA TRBJ1-1 TRBV11-1 CASSYGGDRGPIGSTEAFF TGTGCCAGCAGCTACGGAGGCGACAGGGGCCCGATTGGAAGCACTGAAGCTTTCTTT
TRBD1 NA TRBJ1-2 TRBV14 CASSRKAGQGAGYGYTF TGTGCCAGCAGCCGGAAGGCAGGACAGGGGGCCGGCTATGGCTACACCTTC